The clone carrying this T cell receptor beta chain was picked up many times. Its antigen remains unknown. This record comes from a study of T cells in Graves' hyperthyroidism and ophthalmopathy. Orbital computed tomography and thyroid ultrasound, together with serum TRAb and thyroxine and clinical symptoms, were used for diagnoses. This CDR3 is 18 amino acids long. Trimming shortened V by 5 bases and J by 0 bases, and 23 bases separated the two germline ends. Germline loops: CDR1 MDHEN, CDR2 SYDVKM. Study observations and caveats: Most thyroid clonotypes expanded above 0.001 appeared in blood too.

The CDR3 regions of TCR beta were amplified from RNA transcripts. Researchers ran a first-round RT-PCR on the TCR CDR3 using the HTBI primer set. TCRdb re-analysed the multiplex PCR reads in MiXCR, keeping a single row per CDR3 protein. The data contain about 640,000 distinct CDR3 sequences, around 15% of them singletons. The clonotype originates from a woman aged 50 to 65 with Graves' ophthalmopathy. V and J are TRBV28 and TRBJ2-7, with D maybe TRBD1 (6 bases). Source material: blood. The CDR3: CASSPPTGTAYSSYEQYF. CDR3 nucleotide sequence: TGTGCCAGCAGTCCCCCGACAGGCACAGCGTATTCCTCCTACGAGCAGTACTTC. The entire variable domain, with the rest obtained from reference TRBV28 and TRBJ2-7, is as follows: DVKVTQSSRYLVKRTGEKVFLECVQDMDHENMFWYRQDPGLGLRLIYFSYDVKMKEKGDIPEGYSVSREKKERFSLILESASTNQTSMYLCASSPPTGTAYSSYEQYFGPGTRLTVT.